A selection of T cell receptor beta chains follows, all from one sample in a study of naive and memory T cell subsets. TCRdb analysed the UMI-ligation and nested PCR reads with MiXCR anew, one entry per CDR3 protein. The repertoire holds 85,000 to 130,000 distinct CDR3 sequences, with roughly 15% as singletons. Sequencing used naive CD8+ T cells from blood. The receptors shown here come from a human donor in good health. CDR3s include the opening cysteine and the closing phenylalanine or tryptophan. D genes are given only for firm matches. Only part of the rows carry a size: once, few, many, or a class if the clone is expanded.

d_gene,j_gene,v_gene,abundance,CDR3aa,CDR3nt
.,TRBJ1-1,TRBV11-2,few,CASSLNAGGTEAFF,TGTGCCAGCAGCTTAAACGCGGGGGGCACTGAAGCTTTCTTT
.,TRBJ2-1,TRBV12-5,many,CASGLVLGGSAHNEQFF,TGTGCTAGTGGTTTGGTACTAGGGGGGAGCGCCCACAATGAGCAGTTCTTC
TRBD2,TRBJ2-5,TRBV19,.,CASSMSSGYQETQYF,TGTGCCAGTAGTATGTCTAGCGGTTACCAAGAGACCCAGTACTTC
.,TRBJ2-1,TRBV28,many,CASSLPGTYNEQFF,TGTGCCAGCAGTTTACCGGGGACCTACAATGAGCAGTTCTTC
.,TRBJ2-1,TRBV4-3,.,CASSQDIGGTYNEQFF,TGCGCCAGCAGCCAAGATATAGGGGGGACTTACAATGAGCAGTTCTTC
.,TRBJ2-1,TRBV23-1,.,CASSHHQGSGRIEQFF,TGCGCCAGCAGTCACCACCAGGGCTCGGGTCGAATTGAGCAGTTCTTC
.,TRBJ2-1,TRBV4-3,.,CASSEGAPTHNEQFF,TGCGCCAGCAGCGAAGGGGCCCCCACGCACAATGAGCAGTTCTTC
.,TRBJ2-1,TRBV27,.,CASSFLSVDEQFF,TGTGCCAGCAGTTTCCTAAGCGTTGATGAGCAGTTCTTC
.,TRBJ1-2,TRBV7-9,.,CASSSIGSEGASGYTF,TGTGCCAGCAGCTCAATTGGTTCCGAGGGCGCGAGTGGCTACACCTTC
TRBD2,TRBJ2-7,TRBV20-1,few,CSARRLAGDYEQYF,TGCAGTGCTAGAAGACTAGCGGGGGACTACGAGCAGTACTTC
.,TRBJ2-4,TRBV12-3/TRBV12-4,.,CASSNGANIQYF,TGTGCCAGCAGCAATGGTGCAAACATTCAGTACTTC
.,TRBJ1-1,TRBV30,many,CAWSSGGGNTEAFF,TGTGCCTGGAGCTCGGGAGGGGGGAACACTGAAGCTTTCTTT
.,TRBJ2-6,TRBV4-3,few,CASKEGSGANVLTF,TGCGCCAGTAAAGAGGGGTCTGGGGCCAACGTCCTGACTTTC
TRBD1,TRBJ1-1,TRBV30,.,CAWKIPGGRVNTEAFF,TGTGCCTGGAAAATCCCAGGGGGCCGAGTGAACACTGAAGCTTTCTTT
.,TRBJ2-2,TRBV6-2/TRBV6-3,.,CASSRHFATPLDDTGELFF,TGTGCCAGCAGCCGACACTTCGCAACTCCCTTAGACGACACCGGGGAGCTGTTTTTT
TRBD2,TRBJ2-4,TRBV10-3,.,CAISDLAGNYNQYF,TGTGCCATCAGTGATCTAGCGGGCAATTATAATCAGTACTTC
.,TRBJ2-3,TRBV4-3,many,CASSQGAGSTDTQYF,TGCGCCAGCAGCCAAGGTGCAGGCAGCACAGATACGCAGTATTTT
TRBD2,TRBJ2-5,TRBV4-1,.,CASSQVGGKETQYF,TGCGCCAGCAGCCAAGTGGGAGGGAAGGAGACCCAGTACTTC
.,TRBJ1-2,TRBV6-2/TRBV6-3,.,CASSHDLYGYTF,TGTGCCAGCAGCCACGACCTCTATGGCTACACCTTC
.,TRBJ2-3,TRBV6-5,few,CASSLGGRTDTQYF,TGTGCCAGCAGTCTCGGGGGCCGCACAGATACGCAGTATTTT
.,TRBJ2-2,TRBV7-8,.,CASSLDGSTGELFF,TGTGCCAGCAGCTTAGATGGGTCCACCGGGGAGCTGTTTTTT
.,TRBJ2-2,TRBV24-1,many,CATRGGRTGELFF,TGTGCCACCAGGGGGGGGCGCACCGGGGAGCTGTTTTTT
.,TRBJ2-1,TRBV11-2,few,CASSFVRNEQFF,TGTGCCAGCAGCTTCGTGCGGAATGAGCAGTTCTTC
.,TRBJ2-3,TRBV20-1,few,CSASPLTWQNADTQYF,TGCAGTGCTAGTCCCTTAACCTGGCAAAATGCAGATACGCAGTATTTT
TRBD2,TRBJ2-3,TRBV5-1,few,CASSWETSGSTDTQYF,TGCGCCAGCAGCTGGGAGACTAGCGGGAGTACAGATACGCAGTATTTT
.,TRBJ1-6,TRBV28,.,CASSLSSGNSYNSPLHF,TGTGCCAGCAGTTTATCTTCTGGGAACTCCTATAATTCACCCCTCCACTTT
TRBD2,TRBJ2-1,TRBV25-1,few,CASTAGTIYNEQFF,TGTGCCAGCACTGCAGGGACTATCTACAATGAGCAGTTCTTC
TRBD2,TRBJ2-1,TRBV9,.,CASSDDPLAGTYNEQFF,TGTGCCAGCAGCGACGATCCCCTAGCGGGAACCTACAATGAGCAGTTCTTC
.,TRBJ2-7,TRBV28,many,CASSPQAVQYF,TGTGCCAGCAGTCCCCAGGCGGTGCAGTACTTC
.,TRBJ2-4,TRBV9,.,CASSVSDPGIQYF,TGTGCCAGCAGCGTATCTGACCCCGGCATTCAGTACTTC
TRBD1,TRBJ1-2,TRBV10-2,many,CASGTGSIVDGYTF,TGCGCCAGCGGGACAGGGTCAATAGTGGATGGCTACACCTTC
TRBD1,TRBJ1-5,TRBV30,few,CAWSTGTGHQPQHF,TGTGCCTGGAGTACTGGGACAGGCCATCAGCCCCAGCATTTT
.,TRBJ1-1,TRBV12-3/TRBV12-4,many,CASSLVVDTEAFF,TGTGCCAGCAGTTTAGTCGTAGACACTGAAGCTTTCTTT
.,TRBJ1-3,TRBV21-1,.,CASSKEAGSGNTIYF,TGTGCCAGCAGCAAAGAGGCTGGCTCTGGAAACACCATATATTTT
.,TRBJ1-1,TRBV2,few,CASSELVTLRAEAFF,TGTGCCAGCAGTGAATTGGTAACCTTGCGGGCTGAAGCTTTCTTT
.,TRBJ2-1,TRBV12-3/TRBV12-4,many,CASSLSAGGDEQFF,TGTGCCAGCAGTTTGTCGGCCGGTGGCGATGAGCAGTTCTTC
TRBD1,TRBJ1-5,TRBV10-3,.,CATAPGTGSNQPQHF,TGTGCCACTGCCCCCGGGACAGGTTCCAATCAGCCCCAGCATTTT
.,TRBJ2-6,TRBV13,.,CASSSGGGANVLTF,TGTGCCAGCAGCTCCGGGGGTGGGGCCAACGTCCTGACTTTC
TRBD1,TRBJ1-2,TRBV9,.,CASSTHVRTGDGYTF,TGTGCCAGCAGCACCCACGTGAGGACAGGCGATGGCTACACCTTC
TRBD2,TRBJ2-7,TRBV29-1,many,CSVVVSGTYEQYF,TGCAGCGTTGTAGTTAGCGGGACCTACGAGCAGTACTTC
TRBD2,TRBJ2-1,TRBV7-8,.,CASSLWSPLSAGGPSYNEQFF,TGTGCCAGCAGCTTATGGTCCCCTTTATCTGCGGGAGGGCCCTCGTACAATGAGCAGTTCTTC
TRBD1,TRBJ2-1,TRBV28,.,CASSYLTGEYEQFF,TGTGCCAGCAGTTACTTGACAGGGGAGTATGAGCAGTTCTTC
.,TRBJ1-1,TRBV9,few,CASSVAPGNEAFF,TGTGCCAGCAGCGTAGCTCCAGGGAATGAAGCTTTCTTT
.,TRBJ2-3,TRBV28,.,CASKTGTDTQYF,TGTGCCAGCAAGACAGGCACAGATACGCAGTATTTT
TRBD2,TRBJ2-1,TRBV7-3,few,CASSGEGSSDEQFF,TGTGCCAGCAGCGGGGAGGGGTCGTCAGACGAGCAGTTCTTC
.,TRBJ1-1,TRBV4-2,.,CASSQVSGGEAFF,TGTGCCAGCAGCCAAGTCTCTGGGGGCGAAGCTTTCTTT
TRBD2,TRBJ2-5,TRBV20-1,.,CSARASGTSQETQYF,TGCAGTGCTAGAGCATCCGGGACTAGCCAAGAGACCCAGTACTTC
.,TRBJ2-7,TRBV27,many,CASSLSGGSYEQYF,TGTGCCAGCAGTTTATCGGGCGGCTCCTACGAGCAGTACTTC
.,TRBJ2-7,TRBV29-1,few,CSVEGIGSSYEQYF,TGCAGCGTTGAAGGGATAGGGAGCTCCTACGAGCAGTACTTC
.,TRBJ2-3,TRBV30,.,CAWTGPPSTDTQYF,TGTGCCTGGACGGGCCCACCGTCCACAGATACGCAGTATTTT
TRBD1,TRBJ2-7,TRBV12-3/TRBV12-4,few,CASSSGQGSTYEQYF,TGTGCCAGCAGCTCCGGACAGGGTTCAACCTACGAGCAGTACTTC
.,TRBJ2-1,TRBV3-1,.,CASSPLPGSGNEQFF,TGTGCCAGCAGCCCTCTCCCGGGTTCAGGGAATGAGCAGTTCTTC